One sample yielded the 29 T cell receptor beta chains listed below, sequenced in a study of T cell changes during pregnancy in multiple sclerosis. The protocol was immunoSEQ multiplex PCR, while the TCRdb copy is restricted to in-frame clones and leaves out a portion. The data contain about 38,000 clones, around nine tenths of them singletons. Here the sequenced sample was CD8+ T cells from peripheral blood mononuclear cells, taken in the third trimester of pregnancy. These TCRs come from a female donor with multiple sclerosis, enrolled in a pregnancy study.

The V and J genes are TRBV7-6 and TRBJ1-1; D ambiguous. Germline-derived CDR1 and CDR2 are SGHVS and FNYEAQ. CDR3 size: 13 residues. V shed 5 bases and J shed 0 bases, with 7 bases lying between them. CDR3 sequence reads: CASSGSLNTEAFF. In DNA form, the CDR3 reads TGTGCCAGCAGCGGGAGTTTGAACACTGAAGCTTTCTTT.

The CDR3: CASSSGTGFPYNEQFF. The CDR3 DNA reads TGTGCCAGCAGCTCCGGGACAGGGTTCCCCTACAATGAGCAGTTCTTC. V usage is TRBV7-9 and J usage is TRBJ2-1, with 9 bases fitting TRBD1. The junction had 6 bases not matched to a gene; V was cut back by 4 bases and J by 2 bases. The CDR3 runs 16 residues. Germline V gene data show CDR1 as SEHNR and CDR2 as FQNEAQ (reference sequence).

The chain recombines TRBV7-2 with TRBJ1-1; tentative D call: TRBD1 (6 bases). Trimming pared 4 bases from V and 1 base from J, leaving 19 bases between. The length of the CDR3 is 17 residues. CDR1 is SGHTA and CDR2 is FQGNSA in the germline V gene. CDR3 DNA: TGTGCCAGCAGCTCCCTCACGGGCGGGGGCGCGAACACTGAAGCTTTCTTT. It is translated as CASSSLTGGGANTEAFF.

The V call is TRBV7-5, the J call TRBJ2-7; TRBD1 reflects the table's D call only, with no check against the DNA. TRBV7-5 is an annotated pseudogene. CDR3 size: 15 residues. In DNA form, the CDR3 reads TGTGCCAGAAGCTTAGTCGGCGGACACAGGGGAGAGCAGTACTTC. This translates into CARSLVGGHRGEQYF.

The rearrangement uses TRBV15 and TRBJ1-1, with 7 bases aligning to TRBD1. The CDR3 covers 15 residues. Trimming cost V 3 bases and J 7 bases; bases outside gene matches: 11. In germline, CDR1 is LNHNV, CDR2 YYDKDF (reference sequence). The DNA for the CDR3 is TGTGCCACCAGCAGCCCTGACAGGGAGCTCGGTGAAGCTTTCTTT. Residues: CATSSPDRELGEAFF.

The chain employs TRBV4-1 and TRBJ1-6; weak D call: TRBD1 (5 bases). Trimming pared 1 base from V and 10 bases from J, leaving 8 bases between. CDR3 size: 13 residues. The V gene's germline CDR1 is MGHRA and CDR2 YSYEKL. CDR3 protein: CASSQVGVSPLHF. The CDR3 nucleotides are TGCGCCAGCAGCCAAGTAGGGGTCTCACCCCTCCACTTT.

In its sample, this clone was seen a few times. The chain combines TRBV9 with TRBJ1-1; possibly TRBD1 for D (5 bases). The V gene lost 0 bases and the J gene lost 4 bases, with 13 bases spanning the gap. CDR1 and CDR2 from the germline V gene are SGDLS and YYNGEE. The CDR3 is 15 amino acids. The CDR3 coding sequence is TGTGCCAGCAGCGTAGTTCGGGACTCGGGCACTGAAGCTTTCTTT. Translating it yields CASSVVRDSGTEAFF.

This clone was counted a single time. CDR3 DNA: TGTGCCAGCAGTGGGGGACAGGGGAGTCGGTCACCCCTCCACTTT. Encoded protein: CASSGGQGSRSPLHF. The V and J genes are TRBV25-1 and TRBJ1-6; 10 nucleotides line up with TRBD1. The J segment lost 10 bases and the V segment lost 4 bases, leaving 7 bases of the junction unmatched. This CDR3 has 15 amino acids. The germline V gene encodes CDR1 MGHDK and CDR2 SYGVNS.

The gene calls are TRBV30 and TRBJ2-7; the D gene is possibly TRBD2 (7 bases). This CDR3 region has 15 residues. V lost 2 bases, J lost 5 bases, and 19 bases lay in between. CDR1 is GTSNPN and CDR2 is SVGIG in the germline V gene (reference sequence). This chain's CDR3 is CAWSRGGLLPDEQYF. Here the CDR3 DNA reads TGTGCCTGGAGTAGGGGGGGGCTCCTGCCGGACGAGCAGTACTTC.

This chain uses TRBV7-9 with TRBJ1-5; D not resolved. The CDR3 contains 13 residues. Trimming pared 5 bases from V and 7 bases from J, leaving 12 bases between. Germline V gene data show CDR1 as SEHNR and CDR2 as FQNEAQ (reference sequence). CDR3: CASSPPGGQPQHF. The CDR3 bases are TGTGCCAGCAGCCCCCCAGGAGGGCAGCCCCAGCATTTT.

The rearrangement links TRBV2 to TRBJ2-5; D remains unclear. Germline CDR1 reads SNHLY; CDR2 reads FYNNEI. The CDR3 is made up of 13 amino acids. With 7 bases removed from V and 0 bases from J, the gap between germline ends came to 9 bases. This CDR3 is CASKTEYQETQYF. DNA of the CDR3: TGTGCCAGCAAAACAGAGTACCAAGAGACCCAGTACTTC.

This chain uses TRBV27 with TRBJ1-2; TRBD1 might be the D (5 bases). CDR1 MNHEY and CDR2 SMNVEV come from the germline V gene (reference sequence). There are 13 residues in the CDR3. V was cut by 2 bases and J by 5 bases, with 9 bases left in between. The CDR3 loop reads CASSLDGGYGYTF. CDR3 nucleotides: TGTGCCAGCAGTTTAGACGGGGGATATGGCTACACCTTC.

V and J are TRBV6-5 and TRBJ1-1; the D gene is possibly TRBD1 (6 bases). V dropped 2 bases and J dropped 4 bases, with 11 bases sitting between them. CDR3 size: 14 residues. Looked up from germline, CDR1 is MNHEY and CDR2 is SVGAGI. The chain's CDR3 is CASSYLVGGTEAFF. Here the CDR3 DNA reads TGTGCCAGCAGTTACCTAGTAGGGGGCACTGAAGCTTTCTTT.

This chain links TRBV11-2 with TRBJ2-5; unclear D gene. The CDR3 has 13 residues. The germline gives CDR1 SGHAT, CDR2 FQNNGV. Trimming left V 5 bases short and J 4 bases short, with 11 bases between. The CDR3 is CASSRFPLETQYF. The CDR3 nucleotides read TGTGCCAGCAGCCGGTTCCCCCTAGAGACCCAGTACTTC.

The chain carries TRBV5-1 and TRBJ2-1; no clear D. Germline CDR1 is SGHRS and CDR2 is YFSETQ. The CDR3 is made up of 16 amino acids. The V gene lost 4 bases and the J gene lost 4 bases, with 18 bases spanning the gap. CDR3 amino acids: CASSPRGGQIYNEQFF. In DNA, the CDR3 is TGCGCCAGCAGCCCCCGAGGTGGTCAGATTTACAATGAGCAGTTCTTC. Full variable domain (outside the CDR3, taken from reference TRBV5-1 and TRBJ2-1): KAGVTQTPRYLIKTRGQQVTLSCSPISGHRSVSWYQQTPGQGLQFLFEYFSETQRNKGNFPGRFSGRQFSNSRSEMNVSTLELGDSALYLCASSPRGGQIYNEQFFGPGTRLTVL.

For the CDR3, the DNA is TGCGCCAGCAGTGAGTATATGACAGGGGTTCATCAGCCCCAGCATTTT. Its protein is CASSEYMTGVHQPQHF. V usage is TRBV10-2 and J usage is TRBJ1-5, with 8 nucleotides matching TRBD1. The CDR3 loop spans 16 amino acids. Germline V gene lookup returns CDR1 WSHSY and CDR2 SAAADI. V lost 1 base to trimming and J lost 5 bases; unmatched junction nucleotides: 7.

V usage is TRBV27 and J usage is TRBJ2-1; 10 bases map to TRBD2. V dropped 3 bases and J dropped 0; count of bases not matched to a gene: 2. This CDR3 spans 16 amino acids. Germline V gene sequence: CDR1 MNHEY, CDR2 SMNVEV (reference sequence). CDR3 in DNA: TGTGCCAGCAGTTTGACTAGCGGGCTCTCCTACAATGAGCAGTTCTTC. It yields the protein CASSLTSGLSYNEQFF.

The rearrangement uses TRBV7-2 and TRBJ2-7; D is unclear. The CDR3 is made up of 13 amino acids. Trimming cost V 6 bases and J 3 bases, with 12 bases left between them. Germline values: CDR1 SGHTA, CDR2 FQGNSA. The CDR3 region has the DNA TGTGCCAGCAGTCACAGTTACCACTACGAGCAGTACTTC. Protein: CASSHSYHYEQYF. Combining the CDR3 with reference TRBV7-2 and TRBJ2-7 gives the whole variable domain GAGVSQSPSNKVTEKGKDVELRCDPISGHTALYWYRQSLGQGLEFLIYFQGNSAPDKSGLPSDRFSAERTGGSVSTLTIQRTQQEDSAVYLCASSHSYHYEQYFGPGTRLTVT.

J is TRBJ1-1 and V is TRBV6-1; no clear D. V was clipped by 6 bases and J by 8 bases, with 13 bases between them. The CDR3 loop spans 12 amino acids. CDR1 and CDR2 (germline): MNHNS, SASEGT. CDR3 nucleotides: TGTGCCAGCAGGAACTTTGAAGAGGAAGCTTTCTTT. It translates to CASRNFEEEAFF.

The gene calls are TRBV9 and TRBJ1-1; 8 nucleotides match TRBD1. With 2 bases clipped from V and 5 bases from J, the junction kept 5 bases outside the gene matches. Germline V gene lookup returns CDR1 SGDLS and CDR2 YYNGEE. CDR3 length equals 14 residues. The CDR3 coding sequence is TGTGCCAGCAGCGTTTCGGACAGGGCAACTGAAGCTTTCTTT. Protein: CASSVSDRATEAFF.

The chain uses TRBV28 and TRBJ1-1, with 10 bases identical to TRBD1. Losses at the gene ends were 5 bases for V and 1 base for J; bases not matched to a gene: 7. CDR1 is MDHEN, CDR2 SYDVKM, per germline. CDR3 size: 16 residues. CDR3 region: CASSVGQGPRNTEAFF. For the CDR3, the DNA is TGTGCCAGCAGTGTGGGACAGGGGCCTCGGAACACTGAAGCTTTCTTT.

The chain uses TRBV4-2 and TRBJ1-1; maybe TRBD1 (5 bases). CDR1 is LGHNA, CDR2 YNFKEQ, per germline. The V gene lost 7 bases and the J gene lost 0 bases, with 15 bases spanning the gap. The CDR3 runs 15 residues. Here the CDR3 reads CASTSREGLNTEAFF. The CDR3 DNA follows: TGTGCCAGCACCTCCCGGGAGGGGCTGAACACTGAAGCTTTCTTT.

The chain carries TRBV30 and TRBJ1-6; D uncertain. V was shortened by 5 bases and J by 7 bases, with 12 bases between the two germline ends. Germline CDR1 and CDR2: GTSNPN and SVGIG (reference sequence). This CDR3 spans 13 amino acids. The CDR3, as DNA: TGTGCCTGGGGAGGAGGCAGAAATTCACCCCTCCACTTT. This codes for CAWGGGRNSPLHF.

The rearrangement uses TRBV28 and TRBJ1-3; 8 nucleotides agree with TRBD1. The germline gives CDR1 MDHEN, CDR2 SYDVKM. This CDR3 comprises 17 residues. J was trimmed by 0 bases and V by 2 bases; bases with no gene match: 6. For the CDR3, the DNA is TGTGCCAGCAGTTTAACAGGGGGGCCCTCCTCTGGAAACACCATATATTTT. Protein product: CASSLTGGPSSGNTIYF.

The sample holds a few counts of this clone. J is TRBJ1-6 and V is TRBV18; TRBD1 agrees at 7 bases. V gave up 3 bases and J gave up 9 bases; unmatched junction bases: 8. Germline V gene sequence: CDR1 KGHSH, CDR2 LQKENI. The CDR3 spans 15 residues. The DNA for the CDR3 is TGTGCCAGCTCACCGCAGACCAACAGGGGTTCACCCCTCCACTTT. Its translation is CASSPQTNRGSPLHF.

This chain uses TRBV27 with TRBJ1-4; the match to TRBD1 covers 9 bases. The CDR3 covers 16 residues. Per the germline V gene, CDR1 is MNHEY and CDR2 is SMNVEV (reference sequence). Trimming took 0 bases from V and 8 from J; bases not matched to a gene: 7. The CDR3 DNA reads TGTGCCAGCAGTTTATCAGAGGGGACAGGGTCGGAAAAACTGTTTTTT. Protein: CASSLSEGTGSEKLFF.

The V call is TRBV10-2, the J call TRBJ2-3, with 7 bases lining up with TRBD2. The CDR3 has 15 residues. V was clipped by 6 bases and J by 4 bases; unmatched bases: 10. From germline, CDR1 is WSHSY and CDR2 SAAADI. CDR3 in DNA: TGCGCCAGCAGCCCAGCGGGGCCCCCCCCAGATACGCAGTATTTT. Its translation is CASSPAGPPPDTQYF.

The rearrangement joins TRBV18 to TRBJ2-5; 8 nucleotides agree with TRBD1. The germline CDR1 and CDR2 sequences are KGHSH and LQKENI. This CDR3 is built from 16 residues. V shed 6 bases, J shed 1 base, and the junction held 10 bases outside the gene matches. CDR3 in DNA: TGTGCCAGCTCCGACTCCAGGGGGCACATCCAAGAGACCCAGTACTTC. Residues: CASSDSRGHIQETQYF.

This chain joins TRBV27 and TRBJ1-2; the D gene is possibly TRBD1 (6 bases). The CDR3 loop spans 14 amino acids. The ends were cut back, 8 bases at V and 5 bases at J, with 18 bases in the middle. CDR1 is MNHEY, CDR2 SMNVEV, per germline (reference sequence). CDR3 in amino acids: CASGYRERGYGYTF. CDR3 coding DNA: TGTGCCAGCGGCTACAGGGAACGAGGATATGGCTACACCTTC.